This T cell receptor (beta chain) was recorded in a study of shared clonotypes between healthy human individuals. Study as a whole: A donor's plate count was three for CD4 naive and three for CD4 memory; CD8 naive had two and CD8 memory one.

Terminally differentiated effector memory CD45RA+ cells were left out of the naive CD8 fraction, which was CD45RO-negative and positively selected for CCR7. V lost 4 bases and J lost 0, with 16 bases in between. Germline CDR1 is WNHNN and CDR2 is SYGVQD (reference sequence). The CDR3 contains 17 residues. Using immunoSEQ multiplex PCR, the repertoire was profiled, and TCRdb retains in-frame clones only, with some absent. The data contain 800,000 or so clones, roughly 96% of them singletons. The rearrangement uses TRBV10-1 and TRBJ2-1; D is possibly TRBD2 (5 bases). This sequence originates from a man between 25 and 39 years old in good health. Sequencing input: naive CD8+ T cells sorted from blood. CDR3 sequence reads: CASSAERAASSYNEQFF. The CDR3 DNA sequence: TGCGCCAGCAGTGCGGAACGAGCGGCAAGCTCCTACAATGAGCAGTTCTTC.